This is a list of T cell receptor beta chains from one sample in a study of cytomegalovirus exposure and HLA in healthy donors. Assay used: immunoSEQ multiplex PCR; TCRdb lists only in-frame clones, some missing. The table records approximately 150,000 clones, roughly four fifths of them present only once. The specimen sequenced was PBMCs. Receptors originate from a male donor in good health and CMV-seronegative. CDR3s include the opening cysteine and the closing phenylalanine or tryptophan. D genes are given only for firm matches. Clone size is not always given. Where it is, it says once, few, many or a class for expanded clones.

clone_size	v_call	j_call	d_call	cdr3_nt	cdr3_aa
.	TRBV27	TRBJ2-1	.	TGTGCCAGCAGTGTAACAGGGAATGAGCAGTTCTTC	CASSVTGNEQFF
.	TRBV6-6	TRBJ2-7	.	TGTGCCACCCGACTAGCCTACGAGCAGTACTTC	CATRLAYEQYF
.	TRBV6-5	TRBJ1-6	TRBD1	TGTGCCAGCAGAGGGACAGGGGGATTTCTCCACTTT	CASRGTGGFLHF
once	TRBV28	TRBJ1-6	TRBD1	TGTGCCAGCAGTTTCCCCCGCAGGGGGAGCTCCTATAATTCACCCCTCCACTTT	CASSFPRRGSSYNSPLHF
.	TRBV7-9	TRBJ1-2	TRBD1	TGTGCCAGCAGCTCCTTCTTGGGACAGGACGACTATGGCTACACCTTC	CASSSFLGQDDYGYTF
.	TRBV30	TRBJ1-2	.	TGTGCCTGGAGCCTCGGGGGGGCGCATGGCTACACCTTC	CAWSLGGAHGYTF
.	TRBV13	TRBJ1-2	.	TGTGCCAGCAGCCCAACCGTACTCCCCCCCTACTATGGCTACACCTTC	CASSPTVLPPYYGYTF
.	TRBV7-9	TRBJ1-5	.	TGTTCCAGCAGCGGCAACAATCAGCCCCAGCATTTT	CSSSGNNQPQHF
.	TRBV19	TRBJ2-1	.	TGTGCCAGTAGTATCGAACAGGATAACTACAATGAGCAGTTCTTC	CASSIEQDNYNEQFF
.	TRBV30	TRBJ2-1	TRBD2	TGTGCCTGGGGACTAGCGGTATACAATGAGCAGTTCTTC	CAWGLAVYNEQFF
.	TRBV7-9	TRBJ1-2	.	TGTTCCAGCAGTCCAGCGGGGGAGGGCTATGGCTACACCTTC	CSSSPAGEGYGYTF
few	TRBV14	TRBJ2-2	TRBD2	TGTGCCAGCAGCAAATACGGGGGGGCGAACACCGGGGAGCTGTTTTTT	CASSKYGGANTGELFF
few	TRBV19	TRBJ1-1	TRBD1	TGTGCCAGTAACAGGGGGCAAAAGGACACTGAAGCTTTCTTT	CASNRGQKDTEAFF
.	TRBV7-8	TRBJ2-1	TRBD2	TGTGCCAGCAGCGGACGATTGGCGGGGGGGCCTGATGAGCAGTTCTTC	CASSGRLAGGPDEQFF
.	TRBV2	TRBJ2-1	TRBD2	TGTGCCAGCAGTGATTTGGAGTTAGCGGGAGACTATGAGCAGTTCTTC	CASSDLELAGDYEQFF
.	TRBV9	TRBJ2-1	TRBD2	TGTGCCAGCAGCGTACTAGCGGGGAGTAGGAATGAGCAGTTCTTC	CASSVLAGSRNEQFF
.	TRBV7-8	TRBJ1-1	.	TGTGCCAGCGGTTCAGATGGCACTGAAGCTTTCTTT	CASGSDGTEAFF
.	TRBV27	TRBJ2-2	TRBD2	TGTGCCAGCACTCTTACAAAAACTAGCGGGAGGGATGGCGGGGAGCTGTTTTTT	CASTLTKTSGRDGGELFF
.	TRBV18	TRBJ2-1	.	TGTGCCAGCTCACTAAGGACTGGCCCGTACAATGAGCAGTTCTTC	CASSLRTGPYNEQFF
.	TRBV27	TRBJ2-3	TRBD1	TGTGCCAGCAGCGTAACCCGGGACAGCATAATCGGGGAAGATACGCAGTATTTT	CASSVTRDSIIGEDTQYF
.	TRBV30	TRBJ1-3	TRBD1	TGTGCCTGGAGCACTGGGACAGGGGGAAACACCATATATTTT	CAWSTGTGGNTIYF
.	TRBV6-5	TRBJ1-3	.	TGTGCCAGCAGTTTGACGGGTGGTACTGGAAACACCATATATTTT	CASSLTGGTGNTIYF
once	TRBV10-3	TRBJ2-2	TRBD2	TGTGCCATCAGTGGCTCGATAGCGGGGGGGAACACCGGGGAGCTGTTTTTT	CAISGSIAGGNTGELFF
.	TRBV11-2	TRBJ2-7	.	TGTGCCAGCAGCTTAGTTATCTACGAGCAGTACTTC	CASSLVIYEQYF
few	TRBV5-4	TRBJ2-7	TRBD1	TGTGCCAGCAGCTCCCGGGACAGGTTCCACGAGCAGTACTTC	CASSSRDRFHEQYF
.	TRBV5-4	TRBJ2-5	.	TGTGCCAGCAGCGCCATGACGGGGGGCACAGAGACCCAGTACTTC	CASSAMTGGTETQYF
once	TRBV2	TRBJ2-3	TRBD1	TGTGCCAGCCAGTACGGGACAGGGATGCCAGATACGCAGTATTTT	CASQYGTGMPDTQYF
.	TRBV9	TRBJ2-1	TRBD2	TGTGCCAGCGGAGCCGGGACTAGCTATGAGCAGTTCTTC	CASGAGTSYEQFF
.	TRBV7-6	TRBJ2-7	TRBD1	TGTGCCAGCAGCTTAGAGGGGACAGGAGGCGAGCAGTACTTC	CASSLEGTGGEQYF
.	TRBV7-3	TRBJ1-1	.	TGTGCCAGCAGCTTCGTTGGGACAACGAACACTGAAGCTTTCTTT	CASSFVGTTNTEAFF
few	TRBV7-9	TRBJ2-3	.	TGTGCCAGCAGCCTCGGGACTCCCGGCACAGATACGCAGTATTTT	CASSLGTPGTDTQYF
.	TRBV28	TRBJ1-5	.	TGTGCCAGCAGTCCTCGGACAGCCTTAGAATATCAGCCCCAGCATTTT	CASSPRTALEYQPQHF
few	TRBV5-1	TRBJ2-1	TRBD2	TGCGCCAGCGGACTAGCGGGGGTGGCTGAGCAGTTCTTC	CASGLAGVAEQFF
.	TRBV18	TRBJ1-6	.	TGTGCCAGCTGGCCGGGACACCCTAAGTCACCCCTCCACTTT	CASWPGHPKSPLHF
.	TRBV5-1	TRBJ2-2	TRBD1	TGCGCCAGCAGCTTAGGAACAGGGGGCACCGGGGAGCTGTTTTTT	CASSLGTGGTGELFF
.	TRBV15	TRBJ2-1	TRBD2	TGTGCCACCAGCGGGGGTAGGACTAGCGGGGGGGCCTCGTTACCTAACAATGAGCAGTTCTTC	CATSGGRTSGGASLPNNEQFF
once	TRBV5-4	TRBJ1-1	.	TGTGCCAGCAGCAGGGCCCCCGGAGGTAGGCAAACTGAAGCTTTCTTT	CASSRAPGGRQTEAFF
.	TRBV7-2	TRBJ1-2	TRBD1	TGTGCCAGCAGCCCCCAAGACAGGGTCGGAGGCTACACCTTC	CASSPQDRVGGYTF
.	TRBV5-6	TRBJ2-3	.	TGTGCCAGCAGCTTGAGTGTACGGGAACCTAGCACAGATACGCAGTATTTT	CASSLSVREPSTDTQYF
.	TRBV29-1	TRBJ1-1	TRBD1	TGCAGCGTAAAACAGGGGGACACTGAAGCTTTCTTT	CSVKQGDTEAFF
.	TRBV7-9	TRBJ1-4	TRBD1	TGTGCCAGCAGCTTAGCGCTCCGGACAGGCTCTAATGAAAAACTGTTTTTT	CASSLALRTGSNEKLFF